The entry below gives a single T cell receptor (beta chain) sequence along with its context. CDR1 and CDR2 (germline): SNHLY, FYNNEI. Trimming took off 4 bases at V and 2 bases at J, with 8 bases between the two ends. This CDR3 is built from 13 residues. These data are taken from a study of blood T cell repertoires in COVID-19. Study background: The United States, Italy and Spain were the sources of the acute and convalescent COVID-19 samples. Sample material is recorded as cDNA or gDNA derived from T cells, B-cell-depleted T cells, or PBMCs.

Under the authors' procedure: Estimation of nucleated cell counts was performed using reference gene primer amplification. The assay was immunoSEQ multiplex PCR, and TCRdb's table has in-frame clones only and misses some. V, J and clone size are those of that table, while D and trimming were read from the DNA. The repertoire holds fewer than 250,000 clones, with approximately 90% as singletons. The chain uses TRBV2 and TRBJ1-1, with unresolved D. This TCR was recovered from a woman under 40 with acute COVID-19. Material: PBMCs or T cells enriched from blood (not recorded which). CDR3 bases: TGTGCCAGCAGTGGTAACAGAAACACTGAAGCTTTCTTT. Translating it yields CASSGNRNTEAFF.